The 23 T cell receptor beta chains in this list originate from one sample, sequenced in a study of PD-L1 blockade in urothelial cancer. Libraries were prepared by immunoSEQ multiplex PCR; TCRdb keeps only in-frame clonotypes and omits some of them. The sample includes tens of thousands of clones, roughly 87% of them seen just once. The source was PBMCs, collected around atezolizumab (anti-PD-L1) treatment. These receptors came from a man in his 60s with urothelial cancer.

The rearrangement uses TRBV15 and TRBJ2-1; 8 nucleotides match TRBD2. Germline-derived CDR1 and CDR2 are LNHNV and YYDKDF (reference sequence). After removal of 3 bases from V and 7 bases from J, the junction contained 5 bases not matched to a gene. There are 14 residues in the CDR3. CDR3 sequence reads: CATSSGGASNEQFF. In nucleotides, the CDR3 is TGTGCCACCAGCAGCGGGGGGGCCTCAAATGAGCAGTTCTTC.

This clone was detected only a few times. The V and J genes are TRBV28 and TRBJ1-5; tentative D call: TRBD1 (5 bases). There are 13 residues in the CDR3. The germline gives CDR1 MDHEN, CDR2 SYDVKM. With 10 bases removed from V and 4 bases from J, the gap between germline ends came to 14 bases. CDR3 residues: CATQFRGNQPQHF. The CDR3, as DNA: TGTGCCACCCAGTTTAGGGGAAATCAGCCCCAGCATTTT.

The CDR3 bases are TGTGCCAGCAGCTTAGCGCGTAGGGGGCATGAGCAGTTCTTC. This sequence encodes CASSLARRGHEQFF. The J gene is TRBJ2-1, the V gene TRBV7-2; 7 bases agree with TRBD1. Germline assignment: CDR1 SGHTA and CDR2 FQGNSA. V shed 0 bases, J shed 8 bases, and the junction held 4 bases outside the gene matches. CDR3 length: 14 amino acids.

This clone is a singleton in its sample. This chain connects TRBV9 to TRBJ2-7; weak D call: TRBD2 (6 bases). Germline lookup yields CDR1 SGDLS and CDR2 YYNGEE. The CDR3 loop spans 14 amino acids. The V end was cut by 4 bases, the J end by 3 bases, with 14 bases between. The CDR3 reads CASSPGGAYYEQYF. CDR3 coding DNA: TGTGCCAGCAGCCCCGGGGGAGCTTACTACGAGCAGTACTTC.

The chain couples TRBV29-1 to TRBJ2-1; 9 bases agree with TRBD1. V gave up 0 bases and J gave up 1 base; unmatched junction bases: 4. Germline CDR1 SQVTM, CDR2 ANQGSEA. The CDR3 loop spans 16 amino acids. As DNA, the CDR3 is TGCAGCGTTGAAGACCCCGGGACAGGGTCCTACAATGAGCAGTTCTTC. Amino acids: CSVEDPGTGSYNEQFF.

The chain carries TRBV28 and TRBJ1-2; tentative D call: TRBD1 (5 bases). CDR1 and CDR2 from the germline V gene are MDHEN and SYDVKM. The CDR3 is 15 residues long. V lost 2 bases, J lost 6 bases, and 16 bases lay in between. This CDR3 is CASSLGGAGKDGYTF. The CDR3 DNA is TGTGCCAGCAGTTTAGGCGGGGCCGGGAAGGATGGCTACACCTTC.

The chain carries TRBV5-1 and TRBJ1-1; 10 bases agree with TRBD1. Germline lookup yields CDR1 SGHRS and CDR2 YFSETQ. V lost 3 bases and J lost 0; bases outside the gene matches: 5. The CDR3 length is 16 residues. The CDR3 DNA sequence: TGCGCCAGCAGCTCATGGGGGACAGGGGTGAACACTGAAGCTTTCTTT. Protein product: CASSSWGTGVNTEAFF.

CDR3 DNA: TGCGCCAGCAGCTTCGGCGGTACATACGAGCAGTACTTC. Translated, it gives CASSFGGTYEQYF. The rearrangement links TRBV5-1 to TRBJ2-7; no clear D. CDR1 is SGHRS and CDR2 is YFSETQ in the germline V gene. This CDR3 is built from 13 residues. V lost 2 bases to trimming and J lost 4 bases, with 10 bases between them.

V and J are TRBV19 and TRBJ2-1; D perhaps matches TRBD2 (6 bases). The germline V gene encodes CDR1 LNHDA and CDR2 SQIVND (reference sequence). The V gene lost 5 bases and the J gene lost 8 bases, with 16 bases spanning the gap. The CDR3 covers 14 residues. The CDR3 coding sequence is TGTGCCAGTAGTCCCCGGGCTACTAGCCATGAGCAGTTCTTC. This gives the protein CASSPRATSHEQFF.

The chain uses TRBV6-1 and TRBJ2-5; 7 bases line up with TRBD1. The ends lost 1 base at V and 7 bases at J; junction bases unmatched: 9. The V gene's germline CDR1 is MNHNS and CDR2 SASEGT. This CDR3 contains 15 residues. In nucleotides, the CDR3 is TGTGCCAGCAGTGAAGAGGCCGACAGGGTCGGGACCCAGTACTTC. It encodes CASSEEADRVGTQYF.

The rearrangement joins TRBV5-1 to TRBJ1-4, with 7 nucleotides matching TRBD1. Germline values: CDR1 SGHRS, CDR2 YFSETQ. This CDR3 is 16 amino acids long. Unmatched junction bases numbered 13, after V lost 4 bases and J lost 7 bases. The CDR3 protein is CASSPRGQARGEKLFF. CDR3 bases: TGCGCCAGCAGCCCTCGCGGACAGGCGAGAGGTGAAAAACTGTTTTTT. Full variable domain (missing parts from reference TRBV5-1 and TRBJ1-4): KAGVTQTPRYLIKTRGQQVTLSCSPISGHRSVSWYQQTPGQGLQFLFEYFSETQRNKGNFPGRFSGRQFSNSRSEMNVSTLELGDSALYLCASSPRGQARGEKLFFGSGTQLSVL.

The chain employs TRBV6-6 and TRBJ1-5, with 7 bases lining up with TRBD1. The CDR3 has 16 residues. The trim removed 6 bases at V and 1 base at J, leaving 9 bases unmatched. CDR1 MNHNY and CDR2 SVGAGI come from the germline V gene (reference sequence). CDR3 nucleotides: TGTGCCAGCAGGAAACAGGGGATCGACAGCAATCAGCCCCAGCATTTT. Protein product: CASRKQGIDSNQPQHF.

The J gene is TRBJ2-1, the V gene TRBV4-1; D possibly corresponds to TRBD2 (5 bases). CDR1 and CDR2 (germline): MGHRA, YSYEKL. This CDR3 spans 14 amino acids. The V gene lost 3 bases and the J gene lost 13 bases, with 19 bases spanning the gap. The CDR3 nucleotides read TGCGCCAGCAGCCACTCATCAGAGGGAGCGGAACAGTTCTTC. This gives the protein CASSHSSEGAEQFF.

The CDR3 DNA sequence: TGTGCCAGCTCACCGGACACGAACACCGGGGAGCTGTTTTTT. Its translation is CASSPDTNTGELFF. The V and J genes are TRBV18 and TRBJ2-2; D may be TRBD1 (5 bases). With 3 bases removed from V and 0 bases from J, the gap between germline ends came to 5 bases. Germline CDR1 KGHSH, CDR2 LQKENI. The CDR3 consists of 14 residues.

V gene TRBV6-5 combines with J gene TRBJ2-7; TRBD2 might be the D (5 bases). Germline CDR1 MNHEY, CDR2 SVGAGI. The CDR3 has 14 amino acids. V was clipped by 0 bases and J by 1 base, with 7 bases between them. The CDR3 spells CASSYSGISYEQYF. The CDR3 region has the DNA TGTGCCAGCAGTTACTCCGGGATTTCCTACGAGCAGTACTTC.

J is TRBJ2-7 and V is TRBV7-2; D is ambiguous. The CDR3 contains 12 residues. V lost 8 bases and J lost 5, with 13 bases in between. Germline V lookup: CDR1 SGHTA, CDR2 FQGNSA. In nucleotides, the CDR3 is TGTGCCAGCGGCGACCGGGTAAACGAGCAGTACTTC. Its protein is CASGDRVNEQYF.

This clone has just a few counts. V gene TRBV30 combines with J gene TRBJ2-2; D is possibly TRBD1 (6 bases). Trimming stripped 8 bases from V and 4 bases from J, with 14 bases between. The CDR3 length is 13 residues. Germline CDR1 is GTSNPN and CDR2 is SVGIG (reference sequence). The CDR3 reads CARAWGPTGELFF. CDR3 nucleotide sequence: TGTGCCCGCGCTTGGGGGCCCACCGGGGAGCTGTTTTTT.

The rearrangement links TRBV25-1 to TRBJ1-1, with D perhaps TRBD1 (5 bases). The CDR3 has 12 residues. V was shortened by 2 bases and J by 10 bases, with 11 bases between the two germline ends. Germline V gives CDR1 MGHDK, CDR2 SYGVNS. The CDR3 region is CASSELGQGAFF. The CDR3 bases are TGTGCCAGCAGTGAACTGGGGCAGGGAGCTTTCTTT.

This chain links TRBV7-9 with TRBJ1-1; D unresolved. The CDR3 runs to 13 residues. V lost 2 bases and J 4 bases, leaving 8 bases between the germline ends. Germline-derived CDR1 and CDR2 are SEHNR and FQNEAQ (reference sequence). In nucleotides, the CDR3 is TGTGCCAGCAGCTTAACCCCCGGCACTGAAGCTTTCTTT. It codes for CASSLTPGTEAFF.

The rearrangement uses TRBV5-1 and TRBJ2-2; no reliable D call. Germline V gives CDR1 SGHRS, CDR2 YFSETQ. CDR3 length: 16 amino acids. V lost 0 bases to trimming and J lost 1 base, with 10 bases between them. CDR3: CASSLVEVRNTGELFF. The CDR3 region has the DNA TGCGCCAGCAGCTTGGTAGAGGTACGGAACACCGGGGAGCTGTTTTTT.

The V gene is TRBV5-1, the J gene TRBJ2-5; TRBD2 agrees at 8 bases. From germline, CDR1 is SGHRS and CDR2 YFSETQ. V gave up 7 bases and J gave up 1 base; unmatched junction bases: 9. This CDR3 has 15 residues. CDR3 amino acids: CASSRGLDLQETQYF. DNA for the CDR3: TGCGCCAGCTCCCGGGGACTAGACCTCCAAGAGACCCAGTACTTC.

CDR3 residues: CASSQSGGDSVYEQYF. The CDR3 DNA reads TGTGCCAGCAGCCAATCTGGAGGGGACAGCGTCTACGAGCAGTACTTC. The V and J genes are TRBV4-2 and TRBJ2-7; a weak D match, TRBD1 (7 bases). This CDR3 spans 16 amino acids. Trimming shortened V by 2 bases and J by 3 bases, and 17 bases separated the two germline ends. The V gene's germline CDR1 is LGHNA and CDR2 YNFKEQ.

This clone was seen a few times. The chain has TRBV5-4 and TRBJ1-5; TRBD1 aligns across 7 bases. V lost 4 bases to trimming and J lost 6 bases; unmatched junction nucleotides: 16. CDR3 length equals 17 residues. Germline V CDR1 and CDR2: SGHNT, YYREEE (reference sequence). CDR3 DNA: TGTGCCAGCAGCAGCGACAGGGCCCAAAATCGGACTCAGCCCCAGCATTTT. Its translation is CASSSDRAQNRTQPQHF. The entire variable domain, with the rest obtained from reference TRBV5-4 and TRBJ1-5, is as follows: ETGVTQSPTHLIKTRGQQVTLRCSSQSGHNTVSWYQQALGQGPQFIFQYYREEENGRGNFPPRFSGLQFPNYSSELNVNALELDDSALYLCASSSDRAQNRTQPQHFGDGTRLSIL.